This TCR beta chain was sequenced for a study of cytomegalovirus exposure and HLA in healthy donors. Study-wide results and caveats: A few V segments could not be told apart, such as TRBV6-2 and TRBV6-3, and were left out. By a later analysis, the bulk of CMV-associated TCR beta chains appeared HLA-restricted. Overall, around 160 TCR beta chains were annotated as cytomegalovirus-associated.

60 Vbeta and 13 Jbeta primers were used in PCR. Sequencing was performed with immunoSEQ multiplex PCR; in TCRdb, only in-frame clones are kept and a portion is missing. The sample records 100,000 to 150,000 clones, 65% to 85% being singletons. As to this clone: Its matching antigen is unknown.

This CDR3 has 15 residues. The V end lost 4 bases, the J end lost 0 bases, and 12 bases lay between the germline ends. Germline CDR1 reads SGHRS; CDR2 reads YFSETQ. This TCR was sampled from a woman between 40 and 50 years old in good health and CMV-seronegative. The source material was PBMCs. The chain uses TRBV5-1 and TRBJ2-3; possibly TRBD2 for D (6 bases). The CDR3 reads CASSPGLHSTDTQYF. As DNA, the CDR3 is TGCGCCAGCAGCCCCGGACTACACAGCACAGATACGCAGTATTTT.